Shown below are 16 T cell receptor beta chains from a single sample sequenced in a study of control samples from healthy donors and cancer patients. Using immunoSEQ multiplex PCR, the repertoire was profiled, and TCRdb retains in-frame clones only, with some absent. Among 120,000 or so clones listed, around 87% were seen once. The sample comprised blood. The receptors stem from a man aged 60 to 69 in good health.

Here the CDR3 DNA reads TGCGCCAGCAGCTTCGGGGCGACAGGGAACACCGGGGAGCTGTTTTTT. The encoded protein is CASSFGATGNTGELFF. V is TRBV5-1 and J is TRBJ2-2, with a tentative D call TRBD1 (6 bases). Germline V gene lookup returns CDR1 SGHRS and CDR2 YFSETQ. CDR3 length: 16 amino acids. Deletions cut 2 bases from V and 1 base from J, with 12 bases between.

J is TRBJ1-4 and V is TRBV2; 7 nucleotides align to TRBD1. This CDR3 spans 14 amino acids. J lost 7 bases, V lost 4 bases, and 6 bases had no gene match. Germline V lookup: CDR1 SNHLY, CDR2 FYNNEI. In DNA form, the CDR3 reads TGTGCCAGCAGTGCTCTGGGGACAGCTGAAAAACTGTTTTTT. This sequence encodes CASSALGTAEKLFF.

V usage is TRBV5-6 and J usage is TRBJ2-1; TRBD1 aligns across 9 bases. Germline V gene sequence: CDR1 SGHDT, CDR2 YYEEEE. The V and J ends lost 3 bases and 7 bases, in that order; junction bases with no gene match: 5. The CDR3 runs to 14 residues. The CDR3 region is CASSSLGQGNEQFF. The CDR3 DNA sequence: TGTGCCAGCAGCTCCCTCGGACAGGGGAATGAGCAGTTCTTC.

In this sample, this clone turned up a few times. The rearrangement joins TRBV9 to TRBJ1-3, with TRBD1 matching 7 bases. CDR1 and CDR2 (germline): SGDLS, YYNGEE. CDR3 size: 16 residues. J gave up 0 bases and V 4 bases, and 7 bases lay outside the gene matches. The CDR3 loop reads CASSPWGTASGNTIYF. The CDR3 bases are TGTGCCAGCAGCCCCTGGGGGACAGCCTCTGGAAACACCATATATTTT.

This chain links TRBV10-3 with TRBJ1-2, with TRBD1 matching over 7 bases. Losses at the gene ends were 7 bases for V and 3 bases for J; bases not matched to a gene: 2. Germline values: CDR1 ENHRY, CDR2 SYGVKD. The CDR3 length is 12 residues. The CDR3 nucleotides are TGTGCCATCAAAGGGGGCGACTATGGCTACACCTTC. This sequence encodes CAIKGGDYGYTF.

In nucleotides, the CDR3 is TGTGCCAGCAGACGAACAGCGTCTAGCTCTGGAAACACCATATATTTT. Protein product: CASRRTASSSGNTIYF. This chain uses TRBV28 with TRBJ1-3, with D uncertain. Germline values: CDR1 MDHEN, CDR2 SYDVKM. Trimming removed 6 bases from V and 0 bases from J, with 15 bases in between. The CDR3 has 16 residues.

The J gene is TRBJ1-1, the V gene TRBV6-5; TRBD1 aligns across 7 bases. V was clipped by 7 bases and J by 6 bases; unmatched bases: 8. In germline, CDR1 is MNHEY, CDR2 SVGAGI. CDR3 length: 13 residues. The CDR3 region has the DNA TGTGCCAGCAATCTACAGGGGACGTCTGAAGCTTTCTTT. Encoded protein: CASNLQGTSEAFF.

This clone was observed once. This chain uses TRBV7-6 with TRBJ2-1, with D perhaps assigned TRBD1 or TRBD2 (5 bases each). The CDR3 extends over 18 amino acids. Germline loops: CDR1 SGHVS, CDR2 FNYEAQ. With 0 bases removed from V and 0 bases from J, the gap between germline ends came to 15 bases. For the CDR3, the DNA is TGTGCCAGCAGCTTAGCCGCCGGGGCGTTGAGCTCCTACAATGAGCAGTTCTTC. Amino acid sequence: CASSLAAGALSSYNEQFF.

Here the CDR3 reads CASSWTGTNEKLFF. CDR3 DNA: TGTGCCAGCAGCTGGACAGGGACTAATGAAAAACTGTTTTTT. The genes are TRBV7-2 and TRBJ1-4, with 8 bases aligning to TRBD1. The V gene's germline CDR1 is SGHTA and CDR2 FQGNSA. The CDR3 has 14 residues. V dropped 4 bases and J dropped 2; count of bases not matched to a gene: 0.

This sequence joins TRBV5-5 and TRBJ2-7; the D is unclear. The ends were cut back, 1 base at V and 4 bases at J, with 15 bases in the middle. The CDR3 spans 15 residues. CDR1 is SGHKS and CDR2 is YYEKEE in the germline V gene (reference sequence). DNA for the CDR3: TGTGCCAGCAGCTTGAGCCTGGACGGATTTTACGAGCAGTACTTC. Amino acid sequence: CASSLSLDGFYEQYF.

This chain uses TRBV19 with TRBJ1-1, with D hard to call. The CDR3 runs 13 residues. Germline lookup yields CDR1 LNHDA and CDR2 SQIVND (reference sequence). V was shortened by 1 base and J by 10 bases, with 13 bases between the two germline ends. DNA of the CDR3: TGTGCCAGTAGTATAGTGGCAGGAATGGGAGCTTTCTTT. This codes for CASSIVAGMGAFF.

The rearrangement links TRBV6-5 to TRBJ2-7; D assignment may be TRBD1 or TRBD2 (5 bases each). Germline CDR1 and CDR2: MNHEY and SVGAGI. This CDR3 is 13 amino acids long. V was cut by 8 bases and J by 3 bases, with 14 bases left in between. The DNA for the CDR3 is TGTGCCAGCCTTAGGGACGGGCACTACGAGCAGTACTTC. Translated: CASLRDGHYEQYF.

This clone turned up a few times. This chain connects TRBV5-4 to TRBJ1-2; 8 bases line up with TRBD1. Trimming cost V 4 bases and J 7 bases; bases outside gene matches: 6. This CDR3 region has 13 residues. Germline V gene lookup returns CDR1 SGHNT and CDR2 YYREEE (reference sequence). The DNA of the CDR3 is TGTGCCAGCAGCGTGGACAGGGTGACTGGCTACACCTTC. Translated: CASSVDRVTGYTF. Full variable domain (outside the CDR3, taken from reference TRBV5-4 and TRBJ1-2): ETGVTQSPTHLIKTRGQQVTLRCSSQSGHNTVSWYQQALGQGPQFIFQYYREEENGRGNFPPRFSGLQFPNYSSELNVNALELDDSALYLCASSVDRVTGYTFGSGTRLTVV.

The count of this clone is one. This chain uses TRBV5-1 with TRBJ2-5; 9 bases map to TRBD2. CDR1 and CDR2 from the germline V gene are SGHRS and YFSETQ. The CDR3 totals 15 residues. V shed 0 bases and J 7 bases; nucleotides not matched to a gene: 7. DNA for the CDR3: TGCGCCAGCAGCTTGGCCATGGCGGGGGGGCGGACCCAGTACTTC. Its translation: CASSLAMAGGRTQYF.

The chain uses TRBV5-8 and TRBJ1-2; 8 nucleotides align to TRBD1. The CDR3 consists of 15 residues. V gave up 3 bases and J gave up 5 bases; unmatched junction bases: 9. Germline assignment: CDR1 SGHTS and CDR2 YDEGEE. The CDR3 is CASSSPWTGIYGYTF. The CDR3 nucleotides read TGTGCCAGCAGCTCCCCGTGGACAGGGATATATGGCTACACCTTC. Drawing the rest from reference TRBV5-8 and TRBJ1-2, the complete variable domain is EAGVTQSPTHLIKTRGQQATLRCSPISGHTSVYWYQQALGLGLQFLLWYDEGEERNRGNFPPRFSGRQFPNYSSELNVNALELEDSALYLCASSSPWTGIYGYTFGSGTRLTVV.

This clone was seen a few times. The chain joins TRBV4-1 to TRBJ1-3; no reliable D call. The CDR3 is made up of 17 amino acids. V lost 0 bases and J lost 4, with 16 bases in between. Looked up from germline, CDR1 is MGHRA and CDR2 is YSYEKL. DNA of the CDR3: TGCGCCAGCAGCCAAGACGATACCAGATCTTCCGGAAACACCATATATTTT. Its translation: CASSQDDTRSSGNTIYF.